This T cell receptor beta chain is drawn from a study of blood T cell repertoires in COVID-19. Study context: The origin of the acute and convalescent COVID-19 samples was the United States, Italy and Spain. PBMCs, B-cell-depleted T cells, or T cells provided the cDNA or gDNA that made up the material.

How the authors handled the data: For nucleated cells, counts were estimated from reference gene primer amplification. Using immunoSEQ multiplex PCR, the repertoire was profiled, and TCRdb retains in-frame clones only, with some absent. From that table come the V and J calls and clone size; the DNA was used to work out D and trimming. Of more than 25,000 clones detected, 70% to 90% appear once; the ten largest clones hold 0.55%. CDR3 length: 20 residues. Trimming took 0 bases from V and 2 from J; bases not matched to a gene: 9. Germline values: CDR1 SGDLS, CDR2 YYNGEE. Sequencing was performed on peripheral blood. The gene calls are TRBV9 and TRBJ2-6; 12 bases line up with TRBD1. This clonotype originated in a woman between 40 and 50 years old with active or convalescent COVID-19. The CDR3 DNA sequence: TGTGCCAGCAGCGTAGAGACGTGGGGGACAGGGGGCGCTGGGGCCAACGTCCTGACTTTC. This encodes CASSVETWGTGGAGANVLTF. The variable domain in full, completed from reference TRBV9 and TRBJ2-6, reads DSGVTQTPKHLITATGQRVTLRCSPRSGDLSVYWYQQSLDQGLQFLIQYYNGEERAKGNILERFSAQQFPDLHSELNLSSLELGDSALYFCASSVETWGTGGAGANVLTFGAGSRLTVL.